A few counts support the clone carrying this T cell receptor beta chain. What it binds is unknown. Trimming removed 3 bases at V and 2 bases at J, with 10 bases between. Looked up from germline, CDR1 is SGHDN and CDR2 is FVKESK. The CDR3 has 15 amino acids. One entry per CDR3 protein results from TCRdb running MiXCR on the RACE reads. The sample contains more than 250,000 distinct CDR3 sequences, roughly 7.4% of which appear only once. The sample belongs to a study of human T cells and chemical hapten exposure. Study-level background: Mostly female, the patients presented with alopecia areata, totalis or universalis.

Study-level results: Versus controls, expanded TCRs had significantly more large CDR3 similarity clusters. The study found that PT1 expanded TCR counts correlated positively with patch test score.

The sample's time point: pre-sensitization, week 0. Treatment in this sample: therapeutic diphenylcyclopropenone sensitization with weekly scalp DPC. The sample here was whole blood, taken in connection with sensitization to the hapten diphenylcyclopropenone (DPC). The chain recombines TRBV14 with TRBJ2-2; no reliable D call. This receptor was taken from a man aged 18 to 35 with alopecia areata. Some clones in this sample may be carry-over from other donors' samples. CDR3 DNA sequence: TGTGCCAGCAGCCAGAAGACTCCAAACACCGGGGAGCTGTTTTTT. Protein sequence: CASSQKTPNTGELFF. The full variable domain, rest sourced from reference TRBV14 and TRBJ2-2, is EAGVTQFPSHSVIEKGQTVTLRCDPISGHDNLYWYRRVMGKEIKFLLHFVKESKQDESGMPNNRFLAERTGGTYSTLKVQPAELEDSGVYFCASSQKTPNTGELFFGEGSRLTVL.